These 15 T cell receptor beta chains were all obtained from the same sample, sequenced in a study of blood T cell repertoires in COVID-19. TCRdb's table, derived via immunoSEQ multiplex PCR, lists solely in-frame clones and lacks some. Among approximately 390,000 clones listed, approximately 85% were seen once. Sequenced material: PBMCs or T cells enriched from blood (not recorded which). The receptors were sampled from a woman aged 40 to 55 with acute COVID-19.

This clone was recorded only once. The chain links TRBV2 to TRBJ2-1; possibly TRBD2 for D (5 bases). Germline V gives CDR1 SNHLY, CDR2 FYNNEI. The CDR3 extends over 16 amino acids. Between the trimmed V and J ends, which lost 5 bases and 0 bases, there was a span of 14 bases. CDR3 residues: CASSTNGVLSYNEQFF. CDR3 sequence (DNA): TGTGCCAGCAGTACGAACGGGGTCCTCTCCTACAATGAGCAGTTCTTC. The variable domain in full, with the rest retrieved from reference TRBV2 and TRBJ2-1, is EPEVTQTPSHQVTQMGQEVILRCVPISNHLYFYWYRQILGQKVEFLVSFYNNEISEKSEIFDDQFSVERPDGSNFTLKIRSTKLEDSAMYFCASSTNGVLSYNEQFFGPGTRLTVL.

This chain joins TRBV9 and TRBJ1-3; 7 bases agree with TRBD1. Trimming at V came to 3 bases and at J to 2 bases, leaving 2 bases not matched to a gene. The CDR3 is made up of 14 amino acids. Per germline, CDR1 SGDLS and CDR2 YYNGEE. The CDR3 nucleotides read TGTGCCAGCAGCGCTGGGACAGCTGGAAACACCATATATTTT. It codes for CASSAGTAGNTIYF. The variable domain in full, with the rest retrieved from reference TRBV9 and TRBJ1-3, is DSGVTQTPKHLITATGQRVTLRCSPRSGDLSVYWYQQSLDQGLQFLIQYYNGEERAKGNILERFSAQQFPDLHSELNLSSLELGDSALYFCASSAGTAGNTIYFGEGSWLTVV.

The V gene is TRBV5-1, the J gene TRBJ1-2, with 10 nucleotides matching TRBD1. Germline CDR1 is SGHRS and CDR2 is YFSETQ. The CDR3 covers 14 residues. Losses at the gene ends were 3 bases for V and 6 bases for J; bases not matched to a gene: 5. DNA of the CDR3: TGCGCCAGCAGCTATAGACAGGGGGCGGATGGCTACACCTTC. Residues: CASSYRQGADGYTF.

V and J are TRBV4-1 and TRBJ2-4; 11 positions match TRBD2. Germline CDR1 MGHRA, CDR2 YSYEKL. This CDR3 is 16 amino acids long. V gave up 2 bases and J gave up 13 bases; unmatched junction bases: 13. As DNA, the CDR3 is TGCGCCAGCAGCCAAAGCGCTAGCGGGGGGCCCCTGCGCCAGTACTTC. Protein product: CASSQSASGGPLRQYF.

This chain uses TRBV15 with TRBJ2-2; weak D call: TRBD1 (6 bases). CDR3 length equals 16 residues. V lost 0 bases and J lost 3, with 11 bases in between. Germline CDR1 LNHNV, CDR2 YYDKDF (reference sequence). The CDR3 sequence is CATSRDRGGYTGELFF. Written as DNA, the CDR3 is TGTGCCACCAGCAGAGATCGAGGGGGTTACACCGGGGAGCTGTTTTTT.

The sample holds one count of this clone. The chain employs TRBV11-2 and TRBJ2-1; 7 positions match TRBD1. From germline, CDR1 is SGHAT and CDR2 FQNNGV. The CDR3 runs 12 residues. J was trimmed by 14 bases and V by 6 bases; bases with no gene match: 10. The CDR3 coding sequence is TGTGCCAGCAGATCCTACCGGGACAGAGAGTTCTTC. Encoded protein: CASRSYRDREFF.

The chain joins TRBV5-8 to TRBJ2-3, with D maybe TRBD2 (6 bases). Germline values: CDR1 SGHTS, CDR2 YDEGEE. The CDR3 spans 14 residues. Trimming pared 3 bases from V and 8 bases from J, leaving 16 bases between. The CDR3 sequence is CASSSGVPASTQYF. DNA for the CDR3: TGTGCCAGCAGCTCGGGGGTACCCGCGAGTACGCAGTATTTT.

The chain combines TRBV11-3 with TRBJ2-5; D is ambiguous. The CDR3 is 13 residues long. V dropped 0 bases and J dropped 3 bases, with 5 bases sitting between them. CDR1 SGHNT and CDR2 YENEEA come from the germline V gene. CDR3 DNA: TGTGCCAGCAGCTTAGAGCAGGAAGAGACCCAGTACTTC. Translation gives CASSLEQEETQYF.

This clone was detected only a few times. The chain employs TRBV7-9 and TRBJ2-5, with TRBD2 as a possible D gene (5 bases). Germline CDR1 is SEHNR and CDR2 is FQNEAQ (reference sequence). The ends were cut back, 6 bases at V and 2 bases at J, with 19 bases in the middle. This CDR3 has 16 amino acids. CDR3 region: CASRGPGLRLQETQYF. CDR3 DNA sequence: TGTGCCAGCAGAGGGCCCGGACTTCGCTTACAAGAGACCCAGTACTTC.

The rearrangement links TRBV30 to TRBJ2-1, with 7 bases lining up with TRBD1. This CDR3 comprises 13 residues. Germline V gives CDR1 GTSNPN, CDR2 SVGIG (reference sequence). After removal of 3 bases from V and 3 bases from J, the junction contained 2 bases not matched to a gene. The chain's CDR3 is CAWRGTVYNEQFF. The CDR3, as DNA: TGTGCCTGGAGGGGGACAGTCTACAATGAGCAGTTCTTC.

The chain joins TRBV3-1 (or the pseudogene TRBV3-2) to TRBJ1-3; 9 bases are a match to TRBD1. The germline CDR1 and CDR2 sequences are LGHDT and YNNKEL (reference sequence). The CDR3 totals 15 residues. After removal of 6 bases from V and 7 bases from J, the junction contained 10 bases not matched to a gene. The CDR3 is CASRRGTGMGNTIYF. DNA for the CDR3: TGTGCCAGCAGACGCGGGACAGGGATGGGGAACACCATATATTTT.

V is TRBV11-3 and J is TRBJ1-1, with D possibly TRBD1 on 5 matching bases. CDR3 length equals 13 residues. V gave up 5 bases and J gave up 5 bases, with 12 bases separating them. Germline values: CDR1 SGHNT, CDR2 YENEEA. CDR3 nucleotide sequence: TGTGCCAGCAGCGCAAGGGGCACGACTGAAGCTTTCTTT. This encodes CASSARGTTEAFF.

The rearrangement links TRBV5-1 to TRBJ1-1; perhaps TRBD1 as D (5 bases). The ends were cut back, 4 bases at V and 5 bases at J, with 21 bases in the middle. Looked up from germline, CDR1 is SGHRS and CDR2 is YFSETQ. The CDR3 spans 16 residues. The CDR3 here is CASSLYITGKGTEAFF. DNA for the CDR3: TGCGCCAGCAGCCTATACATAACGGGCAAGGGGACTGAAGCTTTCTTT.

The gene calls are TRBV3-1 (or the pseudogene TRBV3-2) and TRBJ2-7; a weak D match, TRBD1 (6 bases). The CDR3 has 16 amino acids. V lost 0 bases, J lost 2 bases, and 14 bases lay in between. The germline V gene encodes CDR1 LGHDT and CDR2 YNNKEL (reference sequence). The CDR3 DNA is TGTGCCAGCAGCCAAGAGAGAAGTAGGGGGACCTACGAGCAGTACTTC. This encodes CASSQERSRGTYEQYF.

This clone was detected once. The chain employs TRBV27 and TRBJ2-7; D is uncertain. The CDR3 extends over 14 amino acids. Per germline, CDR1 MNHEY and CDR2 SMNVEV (reference sequence). Trimming removed 5 bases at V and 3 bases at J, with 14 bases between. This CDR3 is CASSPQNHLYEQYF. In nucleotides, the CDR3 is TGTGCCAGCAGTCCCCAGAACCACCTCTACGAGCAGTACTTC.